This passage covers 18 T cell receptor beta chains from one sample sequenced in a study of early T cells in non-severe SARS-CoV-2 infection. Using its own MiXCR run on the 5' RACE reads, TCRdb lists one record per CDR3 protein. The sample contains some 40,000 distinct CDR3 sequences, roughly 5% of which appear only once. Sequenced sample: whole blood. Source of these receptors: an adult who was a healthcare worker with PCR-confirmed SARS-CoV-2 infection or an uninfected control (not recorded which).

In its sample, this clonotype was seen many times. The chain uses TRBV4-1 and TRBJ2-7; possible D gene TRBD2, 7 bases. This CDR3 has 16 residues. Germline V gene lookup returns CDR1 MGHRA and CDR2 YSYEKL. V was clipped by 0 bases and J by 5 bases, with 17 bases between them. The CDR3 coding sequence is TGCGCCAGCAGCCAAGATGAACGGGGGGCTGGGAACGAGCAGTACTTC. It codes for CASSQDERGAGNEQYF.

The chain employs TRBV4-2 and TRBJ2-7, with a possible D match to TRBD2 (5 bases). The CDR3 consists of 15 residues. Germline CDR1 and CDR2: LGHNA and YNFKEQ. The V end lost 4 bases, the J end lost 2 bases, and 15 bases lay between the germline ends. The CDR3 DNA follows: TGTGCCAGCAGCCCAGGTGCGGGCCAGACCTACGAGCAGTACTTC. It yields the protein CASSPGAGQTYEQYF.

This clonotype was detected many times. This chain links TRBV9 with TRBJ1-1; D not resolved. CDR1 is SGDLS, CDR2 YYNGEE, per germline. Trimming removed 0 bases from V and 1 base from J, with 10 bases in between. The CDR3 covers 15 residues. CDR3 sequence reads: CASSVAPPGNTEAFF. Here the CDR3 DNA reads TGTGCCAGCAGCGTAGCTCCCCCGGGGAACACTGAAGCTTTCTTT.

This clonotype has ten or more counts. In DNA, the CDR3 is TGTGCCAGCAGGCGGGCCGGGACAGGGTTCACTGAAGCTTTCTTT. Translating it yields CASRRAGTGFTEAFF. This rearrangement joins TRBV12-3 or TRBV12-4 to TRBJ1-1; 9 positions match TRBD1. The CDR3 has 15 amino acids. The V segment lost 6 bases and the J segment 4 bases; nucleotides outside the gene matches: 9.

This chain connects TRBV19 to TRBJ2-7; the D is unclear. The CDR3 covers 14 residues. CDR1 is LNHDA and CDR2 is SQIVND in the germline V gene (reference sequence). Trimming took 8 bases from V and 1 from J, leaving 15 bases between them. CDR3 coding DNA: TGTGCCAGTGGTCCGAGCGCGGTTTCCTACGAGCAGTACTTC. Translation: CASGPSAVSYEQYF.

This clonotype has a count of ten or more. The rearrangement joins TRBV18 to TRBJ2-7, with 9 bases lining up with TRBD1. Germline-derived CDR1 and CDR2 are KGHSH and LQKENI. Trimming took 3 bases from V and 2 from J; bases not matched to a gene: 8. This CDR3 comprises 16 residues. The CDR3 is CASSPSGQGLPYEQYF. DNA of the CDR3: TGTGCCAGCTCACCCTCGGGACAGGGTTTGCCCTACGAGCAGTACTTC.

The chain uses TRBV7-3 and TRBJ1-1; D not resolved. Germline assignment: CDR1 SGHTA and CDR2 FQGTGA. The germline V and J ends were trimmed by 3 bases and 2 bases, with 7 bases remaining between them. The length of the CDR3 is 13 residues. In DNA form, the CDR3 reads TGTGCCAGCAGCTTCTTTCCCAACACTGAAGCTTTCTTT. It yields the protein CASSFFPNTEAFF.

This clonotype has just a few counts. For the CDR3, the DNA is TGTGCCAGCAGCTTAGGGCGGCTCACCGGGGAGCTGTTTTTT. Protein: CASSLGRLTGELFF. The rearrangement uses TRBV7-9 and TRBJ2-2; D gene unclear. The CDR3 loop spans 14 amino acids. Germline V gives CDR1 SEHNR, CDR2 FQNEAQ (reference sequence). V dropped 1 base and J dropped 4 bases, with 7 bases sitting between them.

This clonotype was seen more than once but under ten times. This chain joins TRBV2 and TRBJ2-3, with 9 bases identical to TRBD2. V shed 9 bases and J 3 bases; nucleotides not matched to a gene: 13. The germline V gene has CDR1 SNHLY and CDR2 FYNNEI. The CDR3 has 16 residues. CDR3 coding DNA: TGTGCCAGTAGAAAGAGTCTTAGCGGGGGAACAGATACGCAGTATTTT. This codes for CASRKSLSGGTDTQYF.

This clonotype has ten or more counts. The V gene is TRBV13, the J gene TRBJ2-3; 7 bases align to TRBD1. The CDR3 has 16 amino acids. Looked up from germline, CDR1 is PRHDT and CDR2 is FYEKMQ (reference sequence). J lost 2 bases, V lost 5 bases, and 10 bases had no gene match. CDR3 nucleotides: TGTGCCAGCAGCCCCCGTGCGAGGGGGCTCACAGATACGCAGTATTTT. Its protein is CASSPRARGLTDTQYF.

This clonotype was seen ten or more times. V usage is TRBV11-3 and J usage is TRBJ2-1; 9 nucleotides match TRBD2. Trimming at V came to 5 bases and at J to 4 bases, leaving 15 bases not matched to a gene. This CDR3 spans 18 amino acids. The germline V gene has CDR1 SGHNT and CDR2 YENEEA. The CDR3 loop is CASSRAGGDRTRYNEQFF. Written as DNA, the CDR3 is TGTGCCAGCAGCCGCGCGGGGGGGGATAGGACTCGGTACAATGAGCAGTTCTTC. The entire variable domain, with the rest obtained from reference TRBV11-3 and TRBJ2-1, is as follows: EAGVVQSPRYKIIEKKQPVAFWCNPISGHNTLYWYLQNLGQGPELLIRYENEEAVDDSQLPKDRFSAERLKGVDSTLKIQPAELGDSAVYLCASSRAGGDRTRYNEQFFGPGTRLTVL.

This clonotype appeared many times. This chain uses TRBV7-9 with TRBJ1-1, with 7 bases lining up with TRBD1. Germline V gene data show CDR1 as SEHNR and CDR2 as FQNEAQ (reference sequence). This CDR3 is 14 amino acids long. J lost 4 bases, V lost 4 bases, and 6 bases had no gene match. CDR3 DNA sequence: TGTGCCAGCAGCTCTCAAGGGGGCTTCACTGAAGCTTTCTTT. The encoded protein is CASSSQGGFTEAFF.

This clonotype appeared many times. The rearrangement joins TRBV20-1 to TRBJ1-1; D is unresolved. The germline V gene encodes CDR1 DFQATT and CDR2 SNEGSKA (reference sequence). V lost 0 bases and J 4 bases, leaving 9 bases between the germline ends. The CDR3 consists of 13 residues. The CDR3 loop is CSARDPRGTEAFF. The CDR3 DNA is TGCAGTGCTAGAGACCCCCGGGGCACTGAAGCTTTCTTT.

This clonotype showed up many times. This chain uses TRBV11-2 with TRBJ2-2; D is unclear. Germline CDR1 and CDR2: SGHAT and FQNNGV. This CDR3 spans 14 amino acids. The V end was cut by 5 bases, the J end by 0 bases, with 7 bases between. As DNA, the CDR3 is TGTGCCAGCAGCCCCCAGGCGAACACCGGGGAGCTGTTTTTT. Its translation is CASSPQANTGELFF.

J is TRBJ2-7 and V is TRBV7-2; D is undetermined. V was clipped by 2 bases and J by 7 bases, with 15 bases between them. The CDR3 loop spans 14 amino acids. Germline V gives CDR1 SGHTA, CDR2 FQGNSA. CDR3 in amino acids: CASSLSLGFREQYF. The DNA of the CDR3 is TGTGCCAGCAGCTTATCCCTAGGGTTCCGGGAGCAGTACTTC.

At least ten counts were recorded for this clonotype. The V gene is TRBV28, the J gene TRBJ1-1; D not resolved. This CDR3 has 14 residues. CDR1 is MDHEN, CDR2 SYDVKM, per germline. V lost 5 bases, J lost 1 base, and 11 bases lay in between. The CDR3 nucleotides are TGTGCCAGCAGTCGAGCACCGGAGAACACTGAAGCTTTCTTT. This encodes CASSRAPENTEAFF.

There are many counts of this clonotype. The CDR3 loop is CSARDPRLEDIQYF. The CDR3 coding sequence is TGCAGTGCTAGAGATCCTCGACTAGAAGACATTCAGTACTTC. The V and J genes are TRBV20-1 and TRBJ2-4; perhaps TRBD2 as D (6 bases). V was shortened by 0 bases and J by 8 bases, with 14 bases between the two germline ends. From germline, CDR1 is DFQATT and CDR2 SNEGSKA (reference sequence). The CDR3 totals 14 residues.

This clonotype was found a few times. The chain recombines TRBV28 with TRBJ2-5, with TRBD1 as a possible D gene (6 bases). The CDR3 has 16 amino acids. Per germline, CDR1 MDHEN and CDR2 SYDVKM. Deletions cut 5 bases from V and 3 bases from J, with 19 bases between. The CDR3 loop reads CASSGSGTRGKETQYF. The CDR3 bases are TGTGCCAGCAGTGGATCCGGGACGAGGGGGAAAGAGACCCAGTACTTC.